This entry lists 17 T cell receptor beta chains sequenced from one sample in a study of cytomegalovirus exposure and HLA in healthy donors. Assay: immunoSEQ multiplex PCR; the TCRdb copy retains only in-frame clones and omits some. The sample carries a few hundred thousand clones, roughly 85% recorded once. Source material: PBMCs. These receptors originate from a young woman in good health and CMV-seronegative.

The chain couples TRBV25-1 to TRBJ1-1; 8 bases match TRBD1. Germline CDR1 and CDR2: MGHDK and SYGVNS. The CDR3 length is 14 residues. Unmatched junction bases numbered 9, after V lost 6 bases and J lost 6 bases. The CDR3, as DNA: TGTGCCAGCAGAGGCCTTGACAGGGGCTCTGAAGCTTTCTTT. It encodes CASRGLDRGSEAFF.

This rearrangement joins TRBV5-4 to TRBJ2-1; 8 positions agree with TRBD2. Per the germline V gene, CDR1 is SGHNT and CDR2 is YYREEE (reference sequence). The CDR3 length is 17 residues. V lost 6 bases, J lost 4 bases, and 15 bases stayed unmatched. The CDR3 coding sequence is TGTGCCAGCACCTCCGGGGGCCGGCGGGGGGCGTACAATGAGCAGTTCTTC. It codes for CASTSGGRRGAYNEQFF.

The chain employs TRBV27 and TRBJ2-7; D is possibly TRBD2 (6 bases). This CDR3 region has 15 residues. From germline, CDR1 is MNHEY and CDR2 SMNVEV (reference sequence). V lost 6 bases and J lost 1, with 16 bases in between. The CDR3 loop is CASRGRRAESYEQYF. CDR3 bases: TGTGCCAGCAGAGGACGGAGGGCAGAATCCTACGAGCAGTACTTC.

J is TRBJ2-1 and V is TRBV5-1; 9 bases map to TRBD1. Germline CDR1 is SGHRS and CDR2 is YFSETQ. The CDR3 spans 13 residues. J gave up 7 bases and V 6 bases, and 5 bases lay outside the gene matches. CDR3 residues: CASKTGGGNEQFF. CDR3 coding DNA: TGCGCCAGCAAAACAGGGGGCGGGAATGAGCAGTTCTTC.

The chain links TRBV5-1 to TRBJ1-1, with D tentatively TRBD1 (6 bases). Germline CDR1 and CDR2: SGHRS and YFSETQ. Trimming pared 4 bases from V and 0 bases from J, leaving 7 bases between. This CDR3 has 13 residues. For the CDR3, the DNA is TGCGCCAGCAGCGGACAGATGAACACTGAAGCTTTCTTT. It specifies CASSGQMNTEAFF. Supplemented by reference TRBV5-1 and TRBJ1-1, the full variable domain reads KAGVTQTPRYLIKTRGQQVTLSCSPISGHRSVSWYQQTPGQGLQFLFEYFSETQRNKGNFPGRFSGRQFSNSRSEMNVSTLELGDSALYLCASSGQMNTEAFFGQGTRLTVV.

This chain uses TRBV5-1 with TRBJ2-2, with TRBD1 matching over 7 bases. Germline CDR1 reads SGHRS; CDR2 reads YFSETQ. CDR3 size: 14 residues. Germline trimming cut 2 bases from V and 3 bases from J; bases unmatched to any gene: 1. As DNA, the CDR3 is TGCGCCAGCAGCTTCGACAGGGACACCGGGGAGCTGTTTTTT. The encoded protein is CASSFDRDTGELFF.

The chain recombines TRBV28 with TRBJ2-3, with 8 bases that match TRBD1. CDR1 and CDR2 (germline): MDHEN, SYDVKM. V shed 2 bases, J shed 3 bases, and the junction held 7 bases outside the gene matches. CDR3 length: 16 amino acids. The CDR3 region is CASSLGAGGHTDTQYF. CDR3 bases: TGTGCCAGCAGTTTAGGGGCAGGGGGCCATACAGATACGCAGTATTTT. Full variable domain (missing parts from reference TRBV28 and TRBJ2-3): DVKVTQSSRYLVKRTGEKVFLECVQDMDHENMFWYRQDPGLGLRLIYFSYDVKMKEKGDIPEGYSVSREKKERFSLILESASTNQTSMYLCASSLGAGGHTDTQYFGPGTRLTVL.

CDR3 sequence (DNA): TGTGCCAGCAGCGGCGGACGGGACACACCCTACGAGCAGTACTTC. It translates to CASSGGRDTPYEQYF. J is TRBJ2-7 and V is TRBV9; tentative D call: TRBD1 (6 bases). Germline V gene lookup returns CDR1 SGDLS and CDR2 YYNGEE. V was trimmed by 3 bases and J by 2 bases, leaving 15 bases between them. This CDR3 has 15 residues. Full variable domain (missing parts from reference TRBV9 and TRBJ2-7): DSGVTQTPKHLITATGQRVTLRCSPRSGDLSVYWYQQSLDQGLQFLIQYYNGEERAKGNILERFSAQQFPDLHSELNLSSLELGDSALYFCASSGGRDTPYEQYFGPGTRLTVT.

The V and J genes are TRBV7-7 and TRBJ2-1, with TRBD1 matching 7 bases. This CDR3 is built from 15 residues. V gave up 1 base and J gave up 3 bases; unmatched junction bases: 3. The germline CDR1 and CDR2 sequences are SSHAT and FNYEAQ (reference sequence). In DNA, the CDR3 is TGTGCCAGCAGCTTAGGACAGGGAAGCTACAATGAGCAGTTCTTC. It specifies CASSLGQGSYNEQFF. Supplemented by reference TRBV7-7 and TRBJ2-1, the full variable domain reads GAGVSQSPRYKVTKRGQDVTLRCDPISSHATLYWYQQALGQGPEFLTYFNYEAQPDKSGLPSDRFSAERPEGSISTLTIQRTEQRDSAMYRCASSLGQGSYNEQFFGPGTRLTVL.

The chain links TRBV28 to TRBJ1-5; possibly TRBD1 for D (6 bases). V gave up 5 bases and J gave up 4 bases, with 18 bases separating them. The CDR3 has 16 residues. Germline CDR1 reads MDHEN; CDR2 reads SYDVKM. The DNA for the CDR3 is TGTGCCAGCAGTCTATCAACAGGGAGTGTGAATCAGCCCCAGCATTTT. This translates into CASSLSTGSVNQPQHF.

The V and J genes are TRBV7-2 and TRBJ1-2; D perhaps matches TRBD1 (6 bases). The ends were cut back, 5 bases at V and 8 bases at J, with 18 bases in the middle. This CDR3 comprises 14 residues. The germline CDR1 and CDR2 sequences are SGHTA and FQGNSA. The CDR3 spells CASSPLQGAGGYTF. The CDR3 DNA reads TGTGCCAGCAGCCCACTACAGGGAGCCGGAGGCTACACCTTC.

This clone was found a few times. The sample carries other DNA sequences with the same CDR3. The rearrangement links TRBV28 to TRBJ1-5; TRBD1 matches 7 bases. The CDR3 loop spans 14 amino acids. Germline V CDR1 and CDR2: MDHEN, SYDVKM. Losses at the gene ends were 5 bases for V and 1 base for J; bases not matched to a gene: 2. This CDR3 is CASSPGGSNQPQHF. CDR3 coding DNA: TGTGCCAGCAGTCCAGGGGGGAGCAATCAGCCCCAGCATTTT.

V gene TRBV6-5 combines with J gene TRBJ2-1, with D maybe TRBD2 (5 bases). This CDR3 has 12 residues. Trimming pared 6 bases from V and 7 bases from J, leaving 10 bases between. Germline CDR1 MNHEY, CDR2 SVGAGI. CDR3 bases: TGTGCCAGCAGGACGGTAGCGAATGAGCAGTTCTTC. It translates to CASRTVANEQFF.

The chain links TRBV5-1 to TRBJ2-6; D remains ambiguous. The CDR3 extends over 14 amino acids. Looked up from germline, CDR1 is SGHRS and CDR2 is YFSETQ. V shed 4 bases and J shed 0 bases, with 5 bases lying between them. CDR3 loop: CASSPVSGANVLTF. The CDR3, as DNA: TGCGCCAGCAGCCCGGTCTCTGGGGCCAACGTCCTGACTTTC. Using reference TRBV5-1 and TRBJ2-6 for the parts outside the CDR3, the full variable domain is KAGVTQTPRYLIKTRGQQVTLSCSPISGHRSVSWYQQTPGQGLQFLFEYFSETQRNKGNFPGRFSGRQFSNSRSEMNVSTLELGDSALYLCASSPVSGANVLTFGAGSRLTVL.

Concerning this clone itself: Germline is not matched at one junction end, which may reflect a read error. J is TRBJ2-5 and V is TRBV4-1; tentatively, D is TRBD2 (6 bases). Germline CDR1 is MGHRA and CDR2 is YSYEKL. This CDR3 has 13 residues. The CDR3, as DNA: TGCGCCAGCAGCCAAGAGGGAGGCAGGGAGGTAAACTTC. Protein sequence: CASSQEGGREVNF.

The gene calls are TRBV18 and TRBJ1-1, with D perhaps TRBD1 (5 bases). Looked up from germline, CDR1 is KGHSH and CDR2 is LQKENI. The CDR3 sequence is 14 residues long. V lost 6 bases, J lost 4 bases, and 15 bases lay in between. The chain's CDR3 is CASSGPGYSTEAFF. CDR3 DNA: TGTGCCAGCTCCGGGCCAGGGTATAGCACTGAAGCTTTCTTT.

The rearrangement joins TRBV2 to TRBJ2-1; D perhaps matches TRBD2 (5 bases). The length of the CDR3 is 14 residues. Germline-derived CDR1 and CDR2 are SNHLY and FYNNEI. V lost 3 bases and J lost 8, with 14 bases in between. The CDR3 protein is CASSEASRSDEQFF. The CDR3 DNA follows: TGTGCCAGCAGTGAGGCTAGCCGATCGGATGAGCAGTTCTTC.